The 17 T cell receptor beta chains presented below share a single source sample, sequenced in a study of cytomegalovirus exposure and HLA in healthy donors. The PCR ran on 60 Vbeta and 13 Jbeta primers. Profiling relied on immunoSEQ multiplex PCR, and the TCRdb table lists in-frame clones only, not all of them. The sample records a few hundred thousand clones, 80% being singletons. The sample consisted of PBMCs. These receptor sequences come from a girl aged 2-15 years in good health and CMV-seronegative.

V is TRBV28 and J is TRBJ1-1; 7 nucleotides agree with TRBD1. Per the germline V gene, CDR1 is MDHEN and CDR2 is SYDVKM. The V gene end was trimmed by 5 bases and the J gene end by 8 bases; junction bases not matched to a gene: 11. The CDR3 is made up of 14 amino acids. CDR3: CASSTTGTVPEAFF. CDR3 in DNA: TGTGCCAGCAGTACAACCGGGACAGTACCAGAAGCTTTCTTT.

The chain combines TRBV7-9 with TRBJ2-6; D perhaps matches TRBD1 (7 bases). Germline lookup yields CDR1 SEHNR and CDR2 FQNEAQ (reference sequence). The CDR3 loop spans 16 amino acids. Trimming stripped 5 bases from V and 4 bases from J, with 15 bases between. The CDR3 bases are TGTGCCAGCAGCAGGGCGGGGACAGCAGGGGCCAACGTCCTGACTTTC. It encodes CASSRAGTAGANVLTF.

The V call is TRBV6-1, the J call TRBJ2-7; D gene unclear. Germline CDR1 MNHNS, CDR2 SASEGT. V was shortened by 3 bases and J by 0 bases, with 12 bases between the two germline ends. CDR3 length equals 15 residues. The CDR3 loop reads CASSDGGSASYEQYF. The CDR3 DNA is TGTGCCAGCAGTGACGGCGGCTCTGCCTCCTACGAGCAGTACTTC.

This chain links TRBV5-4 with TRBJ2-5, with D maybe TRBD1 (6 bases). Germline V gene sequence: CDR1 SGHNT, CDR2 YYREEE (reference sequence). This CDR3 is built from 14 residues. Trimming cost V 4 bases and J 5 bases, with 15 bases left between them. The CDR3 DNA reads TGTGCCAGCAGCGGGGGCAGGGCTTGGGAGACCCAGTACTTC. Protein: CASSGGRAWETQYF.

This clone was found a few times. The rearrangement uses TRBV15 and TRBJ2-1; TRBD1 aligns across 7 bases. CDR3 length equals 15 residues. Germline CDR1 reads LNHNV; CDR2 reads YYDKDF (reference sequence). The V segment lost 5 bases and the J segment 5 bases; nucleotides outside the gene matches: 9. The CDR3 DNA follows: TGTGCCACCAGCGTAGACCGCAGGGGGAACAATGAGCAGTTCTTC. Translated: CATSVDRRGNNEQFF.

The chain uses TRBV10-2 and TRBJ2-1; 13 bases are a match to TRBD2. The germline gives CDR1 WSHSY, CDR2 SAAADI. The CDR3 is 17 amino acids. J was trimmed by 7 bases and V by 6 bases; bases with no gene match: 12. CDR3 nucleotide sequence: TGCGCCAGCAGGAGGACTAGCGGGAGTCTATCGGGTAATGAGCAGTTCTTC. Its translation: CASRRTSGSLSGNEQFF.

A single count supports this clone. CDR3 region: CASSKAGRMNTEAFF. CDR3 nucleotide sequence: TGTGCCAGCAGCAAAGCGGGACGGATGAACACTGAAGCTTTCTTT. The chain is built from TRBV5-6 and TRBJ1-1; D might be TRBD1 (5 bases). Deletions cut 4 bases from V and 0 bases from J, with 13 bases between. This CDR3 is built from 15 residues. In germline, CDR1 is SGHDT, CDR2 YYEEEE.

V gene TRBV7-9 combines with J gene TRBJ1-2; 7 bases line up with TRBD1. The CDR3 contains 14 residues. V lost 7 bases and J lost 4; bases outside the gene matches: 9. The germline gives CDR1 SEHNR, CDR2 FQNEAQ (reference sequence). The CDR3 loop reads CASTSGTVAYGYTF. DNA of the CDR3: TGTGCCAGCACTTCCGGGACAGTAGCCTATGGCTACACCTTC.

The chain has TRBV28 and TRBJ1-5, with unresolved D. V shed 5 bases and J shed 0 bases, with 8 bases lying between them. This CDR3 is 14 amino acids long. The germline CDR1 and CDR2 sequences are MDHEN and SYDVKM. The CDR3 region has the DNA TGTGCCAGCAGTCTAGATTATAGCAATCAGCCCCAGCATTTT. Amino acid sequence: CASSLDYSNQPQHF.

This clone is a singleton in its sample. The V and J genes are TRBV6-1 and TRBJ1-2; TRBD1 is a possible D gene (6 bases). The CDR3 is 14 residues long. Between the trimmed V and J ends, which lost 0 bases and 4 bases, there was a span of 9 bases. From germline, CDR1 is MNHNS and CDR2 SASEGT. The CDR3 spells CASSEAAGAYGYTF. The CDR3 DNA is TGTGCCAGCAGTGAAGCGGCAGGGGCCTATGGCTACACCTTC.

The genes are TRBV7-8 and TRBJ1-4; 12 nucleotides line up with TRBD1. The length of the CDR3 is 16 residues. With V trimmed by 5 bases and J by 7 bases, 8 bases remained unmatched. Germline assignment: CDR1 SGHVS and CDR2 FQNEAQ. The CDR3 reads CASSPGTGGATEKLFF. Written as DNA, the CDR3 is TGTGCCAGCAGCCCTGGGACAGGGGGCGCGACTGAAAAACTGTTTTTT.

This chain links TRBV18 with TRBJ2-7; 9 nucleotides match TRBD1. V dropped 2 bases and J dropped 1; count of bases not matched to a gene: 9. Germline CDR1 KGHSH, CDR2 LQKENI. The CDR3 covers 17 residues. Here the CDR3 DNA reads TGTGCCAGCTCACCAGCTACTCCGGGACAGGGTTCCTACGAGCAGTACTTC. This sequence encodes CASSPATPGQGSYEQYF.

The rearrangement links TRBV2 to TRBJ2-3; D is unresolved. CDR3 length: 15 amino acids. V was shortened by 4 bases and J by 1 base, with 12 bases between the two germline ends. The V gene's germline CDR1 is SNHLY and CDR2 FYNNEI. The CDR3 coding sequence is TGTGCCAGCAGTGCTAGGCGGCGCGGCACAGATACGCAGTATTTT. Its translation is CASSARRRGTDTQYF.

In nucleotides, the CDR3 is TGTGCCAGCAGCTTAGCGAGCAGGGCCTTTGGGGAGACCCAGTACTTC. Its protein is CASSLASRAFGETQYF. V is TRBV7-2 and J is TRBJ2-5, with a tentative D call TRBD1 (5 bases). Looked up from germline, CDR1 is SGHTA and CDR2 is FQGNSA. Trimming removed 0 bases at V and 5 bases at J, with 16 bases between. This CDR3 is built from 16 residues.

The chain carries TRBV7-9 and TRBJ2-1, with TRBD2 matching 15 bases. V lost 4 bases to trimming and J lost 8 bases; unmatched junction nucleotides: 6. The CDR3 extends over 16 amino acids. CDR1 SEHNR and CDR2 FQNEAQ come from the germline V gene (reference sequence). Here the CDR3 reads CASSSGLAGGPDEQFF. In DNA form, the CDR3 reads TGTGCCAGCAGCTCCGGACTAGCGGGAGGGCCGGATGAGCAGTTCTTC.

The J gene is TRBJ2-7, the V gene TRBV4-1; possible D gene TRBD1, 6 bases. The CDR3 sequence is 15 residues long. Trimming cost V 4 bases and J 0 bases, with 13 bases left between them. The germline V gene encodes CDR1 MGHRA and CDR2 YSYEKL. This CDR3 is CASSLNRATSYEQYF. The CDR3 DNA follows: TGCGCCAGCAGCCTGAACAGGGCGACCTCCTACGAGCAGTACTTC.

This clone has just a few counts. The chain couples TRBV7-8 to TRBJ2-1; perhaps TRBD2 as D (5 bases). The length of the CDR3 is 13 residues. V lost 2 bases, J lost 10 bases, and 12 bases lay in between. Germline values: CDR1 SGHVS, CDR2 FQNEAQ. The CDR3 DNA sequence: TGTGCCAGCAGCTTATTCCGGGAAACAGAGCAGTTCTTC. Translating gives CASSLFRETEQFF.